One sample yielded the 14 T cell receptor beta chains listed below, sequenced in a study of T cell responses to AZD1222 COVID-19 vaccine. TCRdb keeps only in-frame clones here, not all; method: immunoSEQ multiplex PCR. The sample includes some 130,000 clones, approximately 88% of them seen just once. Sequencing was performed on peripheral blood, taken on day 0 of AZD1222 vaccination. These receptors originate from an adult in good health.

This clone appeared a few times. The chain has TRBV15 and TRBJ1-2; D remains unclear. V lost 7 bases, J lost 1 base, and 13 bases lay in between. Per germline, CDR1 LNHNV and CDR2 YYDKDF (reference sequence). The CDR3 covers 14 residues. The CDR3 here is CATNPGTFNYGYTF. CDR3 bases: TGTGCCACCAACCCGGGCACGTTTAACTATGGCTACACCTTC.

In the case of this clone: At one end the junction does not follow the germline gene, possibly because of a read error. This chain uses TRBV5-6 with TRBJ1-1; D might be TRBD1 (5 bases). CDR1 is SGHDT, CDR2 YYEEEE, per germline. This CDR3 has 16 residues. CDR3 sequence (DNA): TGTGCCAGCAGTTTGGCTTTACAGGTTGGGGCCCGTGAAGCTTTCTTT. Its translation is CASSLALQVGAREAFF. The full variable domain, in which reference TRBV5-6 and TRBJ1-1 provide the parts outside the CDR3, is DAGVTQSPTHLIKTRGQQVTLRCSPKSGHDTVSWYQQALGQGPQFIFQYYEEEERQRGNFPDRFSGHQFPNYSSELNVNALLLGDSALYLCASSLALQVGAREAFFGQGTRLTVV.

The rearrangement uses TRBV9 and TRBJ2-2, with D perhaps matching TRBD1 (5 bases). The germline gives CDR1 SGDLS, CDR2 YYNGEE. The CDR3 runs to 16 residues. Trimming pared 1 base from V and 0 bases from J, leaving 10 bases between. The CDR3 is CASSVRGDSNTGELFF. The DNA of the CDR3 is TGTGCCAGCAGCGTAAGGGGTGATTCGAACACCGGGGAGCTGTTTTTT.

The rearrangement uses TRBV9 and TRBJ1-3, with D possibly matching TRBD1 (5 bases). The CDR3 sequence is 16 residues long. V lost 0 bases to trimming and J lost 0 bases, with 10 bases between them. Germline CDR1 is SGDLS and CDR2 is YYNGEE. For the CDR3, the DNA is TGTGCCAGCAGCGTAGTGGGCAGGGCCTCTGGAAACACCATATATTTT. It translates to CASSVVGRASGNTIYF.

The CDR3 loop reads CASSGVAGITGNTIYF. The DNA of the CDR3 is TGTGCCAGCAGTGGCGTCGCAGGGATAACAGGAAACACCATATATTTT. The V call is TRBV2, the J call TRBJ1-3, with D possibly TRBD1 on 5 matching bases. In germline, CDR1 is SNHLY, CDR2 FYNNEI. CDR3 length equals 16 residues. V lost 4 bases and J 4 bases, leaving 17 bases between the germline ends.

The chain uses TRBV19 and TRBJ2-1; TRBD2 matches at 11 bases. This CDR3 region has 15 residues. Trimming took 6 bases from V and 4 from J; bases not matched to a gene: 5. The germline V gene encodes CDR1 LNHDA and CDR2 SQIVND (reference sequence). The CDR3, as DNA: TGTGCCAGTAGGGCTCTAGCGGGGGGTTACAATGAGCAGTTCTTC. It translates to CASRALAGGYNEQFF. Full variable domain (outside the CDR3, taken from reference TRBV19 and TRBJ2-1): DGGITQSPKYLFRKEGQNVTLSCEQNLNHDAMYWYRQDPGQGLRLIYYSQIVNDFQKGDIAEGYSVSREKKESFPLTVTSAQKNPTAFYLCASRALAGGYNEQFFGPGTRLTVL.

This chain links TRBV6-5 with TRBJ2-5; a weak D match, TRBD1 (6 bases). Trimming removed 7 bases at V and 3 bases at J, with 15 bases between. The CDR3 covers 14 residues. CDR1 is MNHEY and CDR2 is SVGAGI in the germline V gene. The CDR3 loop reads CASNTNRAKETQYF. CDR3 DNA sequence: TGTGCCAGCAATACGAACAGGGCCAAAGAGACCCAGTACTTC.

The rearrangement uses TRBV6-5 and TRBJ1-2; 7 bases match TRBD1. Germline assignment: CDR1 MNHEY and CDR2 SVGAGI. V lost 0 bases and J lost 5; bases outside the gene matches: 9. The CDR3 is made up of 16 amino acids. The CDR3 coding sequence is TGTGCCAGCAGTTACTCGCCACCAGGGGGTGGGTATGGCTACACCTTC. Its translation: CASSYSPPGGGYGYTF.

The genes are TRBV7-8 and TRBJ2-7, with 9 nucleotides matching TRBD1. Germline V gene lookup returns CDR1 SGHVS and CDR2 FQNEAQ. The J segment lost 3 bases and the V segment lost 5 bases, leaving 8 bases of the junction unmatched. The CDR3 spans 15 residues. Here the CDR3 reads CASSQRDRAIYEQYF. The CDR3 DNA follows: TGTGCCAGCAGCCAGCGGGACAGGGCTATCTACGAGCAGTACTTC.

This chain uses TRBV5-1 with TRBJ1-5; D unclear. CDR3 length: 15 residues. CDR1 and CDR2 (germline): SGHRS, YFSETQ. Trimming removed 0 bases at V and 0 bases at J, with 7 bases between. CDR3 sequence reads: CASSLEGLSNQPQHF. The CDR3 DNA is TGCGCCAGCAGCTTGGAAGGGCTTAGCAATCAGCCCCAGCATTTT.

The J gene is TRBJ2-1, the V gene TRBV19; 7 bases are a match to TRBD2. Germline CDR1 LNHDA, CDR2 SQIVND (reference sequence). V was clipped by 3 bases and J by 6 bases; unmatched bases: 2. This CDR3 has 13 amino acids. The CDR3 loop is CASSIGGGNEQFF. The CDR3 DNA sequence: TGTGCCAGTAGTATTGGGGGGGGCAATGAGCAGTTCTTC.

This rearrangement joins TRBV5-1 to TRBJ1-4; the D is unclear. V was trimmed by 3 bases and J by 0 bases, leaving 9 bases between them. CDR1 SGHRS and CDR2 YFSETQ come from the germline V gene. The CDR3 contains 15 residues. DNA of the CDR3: TGCGCCAGCAGCTACGAAAGTGCAACTAATGAAAAACTGTTTTTT. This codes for CASSYESATNEKLFF.

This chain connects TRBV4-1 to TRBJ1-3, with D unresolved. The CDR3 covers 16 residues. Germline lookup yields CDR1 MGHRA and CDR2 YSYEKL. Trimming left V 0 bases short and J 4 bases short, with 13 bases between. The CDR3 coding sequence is TGCGCCAGCAGCCAAGAGCCAGGAATACTAGGAAACACCATATATTTT. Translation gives CASSQEPGILGNTIYF.

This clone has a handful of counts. The CDR3 coding sequence is TGTGCCAGTAGTCGGAACTTCTACGAGCAGTACTTC. Its translation: CASSRNFYEQYF. The chain uses TRBV19 and TRBJ2-7; the D is unclear. CDR1 LNHDA and CDR2 SQIVND come from the germline V gene (reference sequence). V dropped 5 bases and J dropped 3 bases, with 8 bases sitting between them. CDR3 length equals 12 residues.